This section outlines one TCR beta chain sequence together with its context. The antigen remains unidentified. At one end the junction does not follow the germline gene, possibly because of a read error. This sample is part of a study of blood T cells in healthy people across ages. Study-wide points: Unsorted PBMCs ruled out conclusive naive versus antigen-experienced comparison.

For the second PCR, which ran for 7 to 11 cycles, a sample-barcoded 5' primer and a J-beta primer mix were used. All cDNA molecules were each tagged by a template-switch adaptor with 12 random nucleotides. Each single sample gave us at least 2.5 million CDR3-containing paired-end reads. TCRdb reprocessed the 5' RACE reads via MiXCR and lists one record per CDR3 protein. The sample holds about 1.5 million distinct CDR3 sequences, 35% to 45% seen once. The CDR3 spans 13 residues. Germline-derived CDR1 and CDR2 are MNHEY and SVGEGT. The sample taken for sequencing was blood. The chain carries TRBV6-2 or TRBV6-3 and TRBJ2-5; D is unresolved. This sequence originates from a woman under 30 in good health. The CDR3 DNA reads as TGTGCCAGCAATTACGACGGCTACAATGAGCAGTACTTC. It specifies CASNYDGYNEQYF.